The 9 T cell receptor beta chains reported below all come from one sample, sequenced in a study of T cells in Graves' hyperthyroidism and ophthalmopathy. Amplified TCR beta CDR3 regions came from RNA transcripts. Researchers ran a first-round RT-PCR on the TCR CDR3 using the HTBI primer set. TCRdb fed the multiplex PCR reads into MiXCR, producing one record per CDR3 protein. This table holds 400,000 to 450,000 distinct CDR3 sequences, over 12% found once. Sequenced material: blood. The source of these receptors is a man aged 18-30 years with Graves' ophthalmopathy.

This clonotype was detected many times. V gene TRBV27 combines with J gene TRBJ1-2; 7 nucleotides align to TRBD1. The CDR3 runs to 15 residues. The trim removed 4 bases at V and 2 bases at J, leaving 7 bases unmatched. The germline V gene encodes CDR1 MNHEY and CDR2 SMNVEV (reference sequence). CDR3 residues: CASSSAQGENYGYTF. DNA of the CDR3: TGTGCCAGCAGTTCTGCTCAGGGGGAAAACTATGGCTACACCTTC.

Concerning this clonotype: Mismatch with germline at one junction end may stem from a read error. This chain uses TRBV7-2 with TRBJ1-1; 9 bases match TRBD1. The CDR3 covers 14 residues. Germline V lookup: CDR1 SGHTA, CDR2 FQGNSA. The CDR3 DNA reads TGTGCCACCAGCTTCGACAGGGGGGTCACTGAAGCTTTCTTT. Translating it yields CATSFDRGVTEAFF.

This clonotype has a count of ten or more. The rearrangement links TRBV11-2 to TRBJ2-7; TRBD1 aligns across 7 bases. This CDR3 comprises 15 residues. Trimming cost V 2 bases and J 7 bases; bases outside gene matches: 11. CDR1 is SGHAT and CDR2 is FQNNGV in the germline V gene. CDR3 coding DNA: TGTGCCAGCAGCTTACGGGCAGGGGGAATAGAAGAGCAGTACTTC. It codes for CASSLRAGGIEEQYF.

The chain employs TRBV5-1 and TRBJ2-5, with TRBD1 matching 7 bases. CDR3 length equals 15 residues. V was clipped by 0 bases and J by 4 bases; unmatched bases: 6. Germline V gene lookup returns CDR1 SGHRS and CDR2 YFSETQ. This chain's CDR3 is CASSLGDRVLETQYF. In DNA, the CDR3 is TGCGCCAGCAGCTTGGGAGACAGGGTGCTAGAGACCCAGTACTTC.

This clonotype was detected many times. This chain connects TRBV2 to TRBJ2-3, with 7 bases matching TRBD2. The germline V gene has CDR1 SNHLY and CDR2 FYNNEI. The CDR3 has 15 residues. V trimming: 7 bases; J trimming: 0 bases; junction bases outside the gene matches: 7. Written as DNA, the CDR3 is TGTGCCAGCATCCTGGGAGGGAGTAGCACAGATACGCAGTATTTT. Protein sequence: CASILGGSSTDTQYF.

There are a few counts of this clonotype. CDR3 DNA sequence: TGTGCCAGCCGCCCCGTTAGGACAGCGAACACCGGGGAGCTGTTTTTT. Translating it yields CASRPVRTANTGELFF. V is TRBV7-9 and J is TRBJ2-2; weak D call: TRBD1 (6 bases). The germline V and J ends were trimmed by 8 bases and 0 bases, with 16 bases remaining between them. Germline V lookup: CDR1 SEHNR, CDR2 FQNEAQ (reference sequence). The CDR3 is 16 residues long.

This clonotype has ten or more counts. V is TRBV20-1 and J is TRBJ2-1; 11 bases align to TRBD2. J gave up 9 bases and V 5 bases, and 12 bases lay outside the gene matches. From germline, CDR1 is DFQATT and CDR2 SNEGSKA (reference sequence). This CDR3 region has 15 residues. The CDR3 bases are TGCAGTGCTGAGGACCCCACTAGCGGGAGAATTGAGCAGTTCTTC. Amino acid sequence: CSAEDPTSGRIEQFF.

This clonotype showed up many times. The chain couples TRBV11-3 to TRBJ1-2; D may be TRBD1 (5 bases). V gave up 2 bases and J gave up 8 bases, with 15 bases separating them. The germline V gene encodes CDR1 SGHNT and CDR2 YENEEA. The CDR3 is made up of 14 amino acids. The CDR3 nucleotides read TGTGCCAGCAGCTTACCCTGGCAGGGTCAAGGCTACACCTTC. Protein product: CASSLPWQGQGYTF.

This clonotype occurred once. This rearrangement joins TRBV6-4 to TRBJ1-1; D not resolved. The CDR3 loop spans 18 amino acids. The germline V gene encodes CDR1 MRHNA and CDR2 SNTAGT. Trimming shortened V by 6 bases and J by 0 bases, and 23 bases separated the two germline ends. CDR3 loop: CASSQSRFRISMNTEAFF. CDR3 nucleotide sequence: TGTGCCAGCAGCCAAAGTAGGTTCCGGATCTCAATGAACACTGAAGCTTTCTTT.